Listed below are T cell receptor beta chains from one sample, sequenced in a study of glioma-infiltrating T cells after dendritic cell vaccination. Data came from immunoSEQ multiplex PCR; TCRdb stores just in-frame clones and leaves some out. The table records around 62,000 clones, approximately 85% of them present only once. The specimen was blood, collected before dendritic cell vaccination. These receptors originate from a human donor with glioblastoma. The CDR3 runs from the conserved cysteine through the conserved F or W. Each record gives: V gene, J gene, clone size, D gene, CDR3 DNA, CDR3 protein. D genes are given only for firm matches. Clone size appears in some rows only: once, few, many, or a class for an expanded clone.

TRBV2	TRBJ2-1	-	-	TGTGCCAGCAAGGCTGGGGAGGAAACCTACAATGAGCAGTTCTTC	CASKAGEETYNEQFF
TRBV6-5	TRBJ2-2	-	TRBD1	TGTGCCAGCAGTTACTCGAGGACAGGGTTAAGCGGGGAGCTGTTTTTT	CASSYSRTGLSGELFF
TRBV12-5	TRBJ2-2	-	-	TGTGCTAGTGGTTTGGTACCCGGGTCTGACACCGGGGAGCTGTTTTTT	CASGLVPGSDTGELFF
TRBV9	TRBJ2-1	-	TRBD2	TGTGCCGGCAGCGTAGCTCTGGGACTAGCGGACTACAATGAGCAGTTCTTC	CAGSVALGLADYNEQFF
TRBV6-1	TRBJ2-1	-	TRBD1	TGTGCCAGCACCCGGGACAGGGCTCCGTTCTTC	CASTRDRAPFF
TRBV27	TRBJ2-2	few	TRBD1	TGTGCCAGCAGTTTCGGACAGGGGGGGGCCGGGGAGCTGTTTTTT	CASSFGQGGAGELFF
TRBV2	TRBJ2-3	-	TRBD1	TGTGCCAGCAGGGCGAGGACAGGGGGTAGCACAGATACGCAGTATTTT	CASRARTGGSTDTQYF
TRBV5-8	TRBJ1-2	once	-	TGTGCCAGCAGCTTCGGGGTTGGAGGCTACACCTTC	CASSFGVGGYTF
TRBV6-5	TRBJ2-1	-	-	TGTGCCAGTGCGGGGCTTGGAGAGCAGTTCTTC	CASAGLGEQFF
TRBV7-2	TRBJ2-4	-	-	TGTGCCAGCAGCGGAGACAGTGTAGCCAAAAACATTCAGTACTTC	CASSGDSVAKNIQYF
TRBV4-1	TRBJ1-4	-	-	TGCGCCAGCCCGGGGGTTGTCGGGTGGGGATGTGAAAAACTGTTTTTT	CASPGVVGWGCEKLFF
TRBV7-2	TRBJ1-1	-	TRBD1	TGTGCCAGCAGCTTCTCGACAGGGCCCACTGAAGCTTTCTTT	CASSFSTGPTEAFF
TRBV19	TRBJ2-7	-	-	TGTGCCAGTAGTCCCTGGGACACTTCCTACGAGCAGTACTTC	CASSPWDTSYEQYF
TRBV2	TRBJ2-1	-	TRBD2	TGTGCCAGGTCGACTAGCGGGGGGTATAGCTCCTACAATGAGCAGTTCTTC	CARSTSGGYSSYNEQFF
TRBV4-2	TRBJ2-5	-	TRBD2	TGTGCCAGCAGCCCCAAGACTAGCGGGGTTTACCAAGAGACCCAGTACTTC	CASSPKTSGVYQETQYF
TRBV7-2	TRBJ1-1	-	-	TGTGCCAGCAGCCCGAATGCGCCTCCTTTCTTT	CASSPNAPPFF
TRBV7-9	TRBJ1-6	-	-	TGTGCCAGCAGCTTAGAAACAGTTAATTCACCCCTCCACTTT	CASSLETVNSPLHF
TRBV15	TRBJ2-7	-	-	TGTGCCACCAGCAGAATGTCCTCCGAGCAGTACTTC	CATSRMSSEQYF
TRBV27	TRBJ2-2	-	TRBD2	TGTGCCAGCAGACTAGCGGGGCCCCACACCGGGGAGCTGTTTTTT	CASRLAGPHTGELFF
TRBV5-6	TRBJ2-5	-	TRBD2	TGTGCCAGCAGCTTGGTAGGGGCGGGCGCTAGCGGGGCCGAGACCCAGTACTTC	CASSLVGAGASGAETQYF
TRBV28	TRBJ1-2	-	-	TGTGCCAGCAGTACCGGCCGGGGGTTAGGCTACACCTTC	CASSTGRGLGYTF
TRBV7-9	TRBJ1-2	-	-	TGTGCCAGCAGCCAACAAGACTACACCGGCGGCTACACCTTC	CASSQQDYTGGYTF
TRBV5-1	TRBJ2-1	-	-	TGCGCCAGCAGCTTGGTAGGGGACTCCTACAATGAGCAGTTCTTC	CASSLVGDSYNEQFF
TRBV5-1	TRBJ1-3	-	-	TGCGCCAGCAGCTTTCACACCCAGGGGCCTGGAAACACCATATATTTT	CASSFHTQGPGNTIYF
TRBV19	TRBJ1-6	-	TRBD1	TGTGCCAGTAGCTTCACAGGGGTCGATAATTCACCCCTCCACTTT	CASSFTGVDNSPLHF
TRBV7-9	TRBJ2-7	medium-sized	-	TGTGCCAGCAGTCCCCCGGGGGGCGGCTCTTACGAGCAGTACTTC	CASSPPGGGSYEQYF
TRBV5-8	TRBJ2-3	-	TRBD1	TGTGCCAGCAGCTTGGCCCTGTTAGGGGGCTCTAGCACAGATACGCAGTATTTT	CASSLALLGGSSTDTQYF
TRBV4-1	TRBJ2-3	-	TRBD1	TGCGCCAGCAGCCAGACAGGGTCAGATACGCAGTATTTT	CASSQTGSDTQYF
TRBV18	TRBJ2-5	-	-	TGTGCCAGCTCATCAGCAGGCCAAGAGACCCAGTACTTC	CASSSAGQETQYF
TRBV7-2	TRBJ1-6	-	-	TGTGCCAGCAGCTTAGGGCCAGCCTATAATTCACCCCTCCACTTT	CASSLGPAYNSPLHF
TRBV5-4	TRBJ1-2	-	-	TGTGCCAGCAGCTTGGCGGGAGGCAACTATGGCTACACCTTC	CASSLAGGNYGYTF
TRBV5-1	TRBJ1-1	-	-	TGCGCCAGCAGCCACGGGAACACTGAAGCTTTCTTT	CASSHGNTEAFF
TRBV11-2	TRBJ1-3	-	TRBD1	TGTGCCAGCAGCTTAGTGGCAGGGGGCGGAAACACCATATATTTT	CASSLVAGGGNTIYF
TRBV15	TRBJ2-1	-	-	TGTGCCACCAGCAGTGGACAGTTCAAAGCGGATGAGCAGTTCTTC	CATSSGQFKADEQFF
TRBV5-1	TRBJ1-2	-	-	TGCGCCAGCAGCTTGGTGACAGATAATGGCTACACCTTC	CASSLVTDNGYTF
TRBV4-1	TRBJ2-3	once	-	TGCGCCAGCAGCCGAGACTTTAGCGGGGACAGATATACGCAGTATTTT	CASSRDFSGDRYTQYF
TRBV28	TRBJ1-6	few	TRBD1	TGTGCCAGCAGCGTCGACAGGGACTCACCCCTCCACTTT	CASSVDRDSPLHF
TRBV5-1	TRBJ1-2	-	-	TGCGCCAGCAGCTCGGGAGGGACGAGGCTTTATGGCTACACCTTC	CASSSGGTRLYGYTF
TRBV6-1	TRBJ2-7	-	-	TGTGCCAGCAGTGAAGCCAGGGCGTCCGAGCAGTACTTC	CASSEARASEQYF